The 13 T cell receptor beta chains presented below share a single source sample, sequenced in a study of blood T cell repertoires in COVID-19. TCRdb's table, derived via immunoSEQ multiplex PCR, lists solely in-frame clones and lacks some. Of tens of thousands of clones listed, around 87% were seen once; the top ten hold approximately 8%. Sequenced input: peripheral blood. Receptor source: a human donor with acute or convalescent COVID-19. The donor label of this sample is uncertain.

The chain uses TRBV18 and TRBJ2-7, with D hard to call. Deletions cut 3 bases from V and 2 bases from J, with 11 bases between. The CDR3 is 14 amino acids. Germline CDR1 is KGHSH and CDR2 is LQKENI. CDR3 DNA sequence: TGTGCCAGCTCACCCGTTGGCAGGCCCTACGAGCAGTACTTC. Its translation is CASSPVGRPYEQYF.

The rearrangement uses TRBV6-6 and TRBJ2-5, with a tentative D call TRBD1 (6 bases). V gave up 2 bases and J gave up 0 bases, with 10 bases separating them. Germline assignment: CDR1 MNHNY and CDR2 SVGAGI (reference sequence). The length of the CDR3 is 15 residues. The chain's CDR3 is CASSYGQLNQETQYF. The CDR3 bases are TGTGCCAGCAGTTACGGACAGCTCAACCAAGAGACCCAGTACTTC.

This chain links TRBV5-6 with TRBJ2-5, with 8 nucleotides matching TRBD2. In germline, CDR1 is SGHDT, CDR2 YYEEEE. The CDR3 consists of 16 residues. V shed 4 bases and J 3 bases; nucleotides not matched to a gene: 11. The CDR3 DNA reads TGTGCCAGCAGCCCCCAGGGGCGGGGGGCCGAAGAGACCCAGTACTTC. Its protein product is CASSPQGRGAEETQYF.

V usage is TRBV2 and J usage is TRBJ1-5, with D hard to call. Trimming shortened V by 6 bases and J by 1 base, and 10 bases separated the two germline ends. Germline-derived CDR1 and CDR2 are SNHLY and FYNNEI. The CDR3 is 14 amino acids. The CDR3 DNA is TGTGCCAGCAGGCTCCGGGAGAGCAATCAGCCCCAGCATTTT. This sequence encodes CASRLRESNQPQHF.

The chain uses TRBV2 and TRBJ2-2, with TRBD1 matching over 10 bases. V shed 6 bases and J 4 bases; nucleotides not matched to a gene: 5. Germline V gives CDR1 SNHLY, CDR2 FYNNEI. The CDR3 extends over 15 amino acids. The CDR3 loop is CASSARTGGTGELFF. Here the CDR3 DNA reads TGTGCCAGCAGCGCTAGGACAGGGGGCACCGGGGAGCTGTTTTTT.

This chain links TRBV27 with TRBJ1-2; 8 nucleotides match TRBD1. This CDR3 comprises 13 residues. From germline, CDR1 is MNHEY and CDR2 SMNVEV (reference sequence). The trim removed 3 bases at V and 8 bases at J, leaving 5 bases unmatched. CDR3 in amino acids: CASSFTGGGGYTF. CDR3 bases: TGTGCCAGCAGTTTTACAGGGGGTGGCGGCTACACCTTC.

V is TRBV29-1 and J is TRBJ1-1; 7 bases map to TRBD1. The CDR3 is made up of 12 amino acids. CDR1 and CDR2 from the germline V gene are SQVTM and ANQGSEA. The trim removed 6 bases at V and 9 bases at J, leaving 10 bases unmatched. The CDR3 here is CSVGVGDSQAFF. CDR3 DNA sequence: TGCAGCGTGGGGGTAGGGGACAGCCAAGCTTTCTTT.

In this sample, this clone turned up a few times. The V call is TRBV10-1, the J call TRBJ2-3; 7 bases are a match to TRBD2. J was trimmed by 1 base and V by 0 bases; bases with no gene match: 4. CDR1 is WNHNN and CDR2 is SYGVQD in the germline V gene (reference sequence). CDR3 length: 16 amino acids. The CDR3 loop is CASSESPSGGTDTQYF. Here the CDR3 DNA reads TGCGCCAGCAGTGAGTCGCCAAGCGGGGGCACAGATACGCAGTATTTT.

A remark on this clone: The junction differs from germline at one of its ends, possibly a read error. The rearrangement uses TRBV6-5 and TRBJ2-5, with D tentatively TRBD2 (5 bases). The CDR3 totals 13 residues. The germline gives CDR1 MNHEY, CDR2 SVGAGI. CDR3 sequence reads: CSTEGAYRETQYF. CDR3 nucleotide sequence: TGCTCTACTGAGGGAGCCTATCGGGAGACCCAGTACTTC.

The V and J genes are TRBV2 and TRBJ1-5, with 8 bases lining up with TRBD1. The CDR3 is 21 amino acids. With 3 bases clipped from V and 6 bases from J, the junction kept 25 bases outside the gene matches. Germline V gene lookup returns CDR1 SNHLY and CDR2 FYNNEI. The CDR3 sequence: CASSEVQRKYDGRGQSQPQHF. As DNA, the CDR3 is TGTGCCAGCAGTGAGGTTCAGAGGAAATATGACGGCAGGGGGCAGAGTCAGCCCCAGCATTTT.

In its sample, this clone was seen a few times. The rearrangement links TRBV27 to TRBJ1-2; TRBD1 is a possible D gene (6 bases). The CDR3 has 12 residues. Germline assignment: CDR1 MNHEY and CDR2 SMNVEV (reference sequence). Between the trimmed V and J ends, which lost 0 bases and 8 bases, there was a span of 7 bases. Here the CDR3 DNA reads TGTGCCAGCAGTTTATCGGGGGCGGGCTACACCTTC. This sequence encodes CASSLSGAGYTF.

The chain employs TRBV6-2 or TRBV6-3 and TRBJ1-3; D unresolved. The germline V gene encodes CDR1 MNHEY and CDR2 SVGEGT. The V gene lost 6 bases and the J gene lost 3 bases, with 6 bases spanning the gap. The CDR3 is 12 amino acids. CDR3 sequence: CASSRGGNTIYF. The CDR3 DNA reads as TGTGCCAGCAGCCGAGGTGGAAACACCATATATTTT.

The gene calls are TRBV28 and TRBJ1-2, with 11 bases lining up with TRBD1. The CDR3 totals 17 residues. V lost 3 bases and J lost 8; bases outside the gene matches: 14. Germline V gene data show CDR1 as MDHEN and CDR2 as SYDVKM. For the CDR3, the DNA is TGTGCCAGCAGTTTTTTTAATGTTGGACAGGGGGCGCGGGGCTACACCTTC. Translation gives CASSFFNVGQGARGYTF.